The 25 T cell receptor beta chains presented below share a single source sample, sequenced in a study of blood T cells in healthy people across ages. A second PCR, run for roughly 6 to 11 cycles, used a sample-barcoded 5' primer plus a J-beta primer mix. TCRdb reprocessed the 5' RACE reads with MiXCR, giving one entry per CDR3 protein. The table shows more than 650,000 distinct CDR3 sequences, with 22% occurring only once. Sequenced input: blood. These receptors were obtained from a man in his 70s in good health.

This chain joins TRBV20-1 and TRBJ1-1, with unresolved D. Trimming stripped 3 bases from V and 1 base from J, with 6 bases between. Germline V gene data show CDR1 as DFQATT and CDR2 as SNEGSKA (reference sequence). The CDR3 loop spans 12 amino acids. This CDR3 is CSARPSNTEAFF. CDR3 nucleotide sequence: TGCAGTGCTAGGCCTTCGAACACTGAAGCTTTCTTT.

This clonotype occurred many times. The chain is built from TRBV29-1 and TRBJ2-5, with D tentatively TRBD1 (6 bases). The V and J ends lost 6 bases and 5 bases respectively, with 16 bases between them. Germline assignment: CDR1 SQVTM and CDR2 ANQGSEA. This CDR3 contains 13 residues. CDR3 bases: TGCAGCGTCAAACGAACAGGGCCGGAGACCCAGTACTTC. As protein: CSVKRTGPETQYF. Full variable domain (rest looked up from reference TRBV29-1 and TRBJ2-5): SAVISQKPSRDICQRGTSLTIQCQVDSQVTMMFWYRQQPGQSLTLIATANQGSEATYESGFVIDKFPISRPNLTFSTLTVSNMSPEDSSIYLCSVKRTGPETQYFGPGTRLLVL.

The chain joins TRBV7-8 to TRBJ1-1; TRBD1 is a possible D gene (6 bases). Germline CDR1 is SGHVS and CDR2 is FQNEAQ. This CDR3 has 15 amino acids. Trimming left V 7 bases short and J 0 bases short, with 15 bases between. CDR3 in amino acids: CASIPRGALNTEAFF. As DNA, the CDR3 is TGTGCCAGCATCCCAAGGGGGGCCCTGAACACTGAAGCTTTCTTT.

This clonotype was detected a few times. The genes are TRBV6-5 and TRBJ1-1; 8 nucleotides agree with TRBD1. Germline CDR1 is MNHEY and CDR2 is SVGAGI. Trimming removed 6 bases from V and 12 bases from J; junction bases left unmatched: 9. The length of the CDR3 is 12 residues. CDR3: CASSRTGKLTFF. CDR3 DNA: TGTGCCAGCAGCCGGACAGGGAAATTAACTTTCTTT.

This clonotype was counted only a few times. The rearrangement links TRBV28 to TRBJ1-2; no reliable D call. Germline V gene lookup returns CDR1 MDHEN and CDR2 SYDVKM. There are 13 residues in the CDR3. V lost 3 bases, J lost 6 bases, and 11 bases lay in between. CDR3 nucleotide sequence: TGTGCCAGCAGTTTGGGTCTAAGGGATGGCTACACCTTC. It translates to CASSLGLRDGYTF.

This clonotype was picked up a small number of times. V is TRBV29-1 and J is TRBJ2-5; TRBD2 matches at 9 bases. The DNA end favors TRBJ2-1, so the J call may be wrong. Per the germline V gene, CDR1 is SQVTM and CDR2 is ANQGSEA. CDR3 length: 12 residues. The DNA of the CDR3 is TGCAGCGTCCGGACTAGCGCTGGTGAGCAGTTCTTC. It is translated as CSVRTSAGEQFF.

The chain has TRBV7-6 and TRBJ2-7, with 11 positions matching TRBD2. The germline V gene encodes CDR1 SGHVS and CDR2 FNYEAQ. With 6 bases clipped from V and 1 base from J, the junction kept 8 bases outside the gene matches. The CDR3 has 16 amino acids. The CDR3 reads CASSSGTSGGSYEQYF. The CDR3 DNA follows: TGTGCCAGCAGTTCTGGAACTAGCGGGGGATCCTACGAGCAGTACTTC.

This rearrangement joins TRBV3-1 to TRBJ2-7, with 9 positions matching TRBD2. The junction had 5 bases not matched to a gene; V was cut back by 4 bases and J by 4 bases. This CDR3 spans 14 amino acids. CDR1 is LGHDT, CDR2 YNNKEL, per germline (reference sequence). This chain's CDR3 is CASSRGLAGYEQYV. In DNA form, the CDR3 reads TGTGCCAGCAGCCGGGGACTAGCCGGATACGAGCAGTACGTC.

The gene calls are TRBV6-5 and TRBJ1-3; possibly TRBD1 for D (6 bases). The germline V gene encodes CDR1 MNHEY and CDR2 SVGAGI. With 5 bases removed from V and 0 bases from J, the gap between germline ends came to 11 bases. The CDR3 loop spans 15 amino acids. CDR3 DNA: TGTGCCAGCAGTAGAGGACAGATCTCTGGAAACACCATATATTTT. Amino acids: CASSRGQISGNTIYF.

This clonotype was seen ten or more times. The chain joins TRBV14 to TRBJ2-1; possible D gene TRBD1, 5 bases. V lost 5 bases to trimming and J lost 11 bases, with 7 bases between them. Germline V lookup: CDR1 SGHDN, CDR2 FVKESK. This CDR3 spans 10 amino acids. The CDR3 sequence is CASSGAKQFF. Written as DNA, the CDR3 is TGTGCCAGCAGCGGGGCGAAGCAGTTCTTC. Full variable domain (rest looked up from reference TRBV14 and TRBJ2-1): EAGVTQFPSHSVIEKGQTVTLRCDPISGHDNLYWYRRVMGKEIKFLLHFVKESKQDESGMPNNRFLAERTGGTYSTLKVQPAELEDSGVYFCASSGAKQFFGPGTRLTVL.

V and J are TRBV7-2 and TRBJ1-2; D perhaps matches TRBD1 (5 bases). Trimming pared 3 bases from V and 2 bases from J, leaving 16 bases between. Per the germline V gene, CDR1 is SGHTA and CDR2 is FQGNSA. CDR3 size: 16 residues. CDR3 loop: CASSFKGLQENYGYTF. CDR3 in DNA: TGTGCCAGCAGCTTTAAGGGATTACAGGAGAACTATGGCTACACCTTC.

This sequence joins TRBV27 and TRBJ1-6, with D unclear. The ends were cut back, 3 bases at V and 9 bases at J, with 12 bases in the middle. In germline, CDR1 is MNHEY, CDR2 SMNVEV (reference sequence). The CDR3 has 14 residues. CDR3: CASSFTIAPSPLHF. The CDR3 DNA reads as TGTGCCAGCAGTTTCACTATCGCGCCTTCACCCCTCCACTTT.

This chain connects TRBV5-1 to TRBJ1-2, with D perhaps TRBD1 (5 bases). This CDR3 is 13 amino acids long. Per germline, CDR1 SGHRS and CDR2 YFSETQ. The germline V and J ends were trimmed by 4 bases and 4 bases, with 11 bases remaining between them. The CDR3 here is CASSNQGGYGYTF. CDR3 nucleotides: TGCGCCAGCAGCAACCAGGGCGGCTATGGCTACACCTTC.

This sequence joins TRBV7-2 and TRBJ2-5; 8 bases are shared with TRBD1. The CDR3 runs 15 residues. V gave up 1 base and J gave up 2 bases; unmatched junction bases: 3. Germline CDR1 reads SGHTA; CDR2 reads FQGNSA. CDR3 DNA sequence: TGTGCCAGCAGCTTAGGGGGACAGGTTCAAGAGACCCAGTACTTC. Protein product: CASSLGGQVQETQYF.

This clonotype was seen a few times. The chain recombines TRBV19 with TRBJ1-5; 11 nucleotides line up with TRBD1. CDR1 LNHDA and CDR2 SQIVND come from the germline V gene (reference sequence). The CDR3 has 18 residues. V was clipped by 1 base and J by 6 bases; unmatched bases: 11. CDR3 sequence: CASSIGLGRTGGFQPQHF. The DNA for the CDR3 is TGTGCCAGTAGTATAGGTTTGGGAAGGACAGGGGGCTTTCAGCCCCAGCATTTT.

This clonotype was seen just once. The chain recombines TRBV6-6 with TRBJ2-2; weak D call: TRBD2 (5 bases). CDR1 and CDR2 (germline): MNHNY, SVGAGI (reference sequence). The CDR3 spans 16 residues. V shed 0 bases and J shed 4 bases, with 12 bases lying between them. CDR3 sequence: CASSYSSSRVTGELFF. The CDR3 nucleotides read TGTGCCAGCAGTTACTCGTCTAGCCGGGTCACCGGGGAGCTGTTTTTT.

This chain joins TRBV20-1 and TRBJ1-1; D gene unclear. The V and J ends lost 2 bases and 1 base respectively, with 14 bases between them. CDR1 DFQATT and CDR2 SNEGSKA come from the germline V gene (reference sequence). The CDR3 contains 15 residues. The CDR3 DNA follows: TGCAGTGCTAGATACCAAGACGGGAGGAACACTGAAGCTTTCTTT. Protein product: CSARYQDGRNTEAFF.

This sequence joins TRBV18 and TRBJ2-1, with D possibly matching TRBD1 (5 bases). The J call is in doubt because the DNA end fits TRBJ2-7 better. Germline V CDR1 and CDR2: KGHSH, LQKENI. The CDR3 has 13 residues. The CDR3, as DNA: TGTGCCAGCTCACCGTGGCAGGGTCCCGAGCAGTACTTC. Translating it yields CASSPWQGPEQYF.

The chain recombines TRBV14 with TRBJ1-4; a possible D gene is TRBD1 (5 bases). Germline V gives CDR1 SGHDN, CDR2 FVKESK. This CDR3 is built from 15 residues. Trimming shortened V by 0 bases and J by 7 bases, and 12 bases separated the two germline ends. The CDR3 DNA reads TGTGCCAGCAGCCAAGATCCGGGGGTTCGTGAAAAACTGTTTTTT. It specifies CASSQDPGVREKLFF.

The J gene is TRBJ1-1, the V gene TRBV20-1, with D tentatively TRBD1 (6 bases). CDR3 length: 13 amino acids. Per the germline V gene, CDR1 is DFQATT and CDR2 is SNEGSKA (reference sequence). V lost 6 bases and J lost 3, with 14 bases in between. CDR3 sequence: CSAGGQHDTEAFF. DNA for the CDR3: TGCAGTGCGGGGGGGCAGCATGACACTGAAGCTTTCTTT.

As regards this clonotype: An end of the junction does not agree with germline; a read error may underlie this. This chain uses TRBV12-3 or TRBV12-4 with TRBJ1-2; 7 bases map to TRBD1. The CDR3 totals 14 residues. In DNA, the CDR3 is TGTGCCAGCAGCTCCCGGACAGGCTACTATAGCTACACCTTC. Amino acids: CASSSRTGYYSYTF.

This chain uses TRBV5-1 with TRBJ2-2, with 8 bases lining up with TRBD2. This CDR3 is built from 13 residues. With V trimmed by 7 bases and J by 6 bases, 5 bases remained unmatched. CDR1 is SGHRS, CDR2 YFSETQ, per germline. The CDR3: CASGDGGAGELFF. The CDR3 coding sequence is TGCGCCAGCGGTGACGGGGGGGCCGGGGAGCTGTTTTTT.

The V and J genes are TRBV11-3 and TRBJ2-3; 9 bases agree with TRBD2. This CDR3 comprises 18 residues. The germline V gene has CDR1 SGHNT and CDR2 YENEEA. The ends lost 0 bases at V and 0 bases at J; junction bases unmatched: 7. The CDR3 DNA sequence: TGTGCCAGCAGCTTAGATGGGACCGGGACTAGCAGCACAGATACGCAGTATTTT. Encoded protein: CASSLDGTGTSSTDTQYF.

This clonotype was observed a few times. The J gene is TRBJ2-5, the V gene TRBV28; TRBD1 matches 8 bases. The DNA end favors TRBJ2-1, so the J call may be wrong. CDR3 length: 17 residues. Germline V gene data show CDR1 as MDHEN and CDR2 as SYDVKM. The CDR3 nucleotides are TGTGCCAGCAGTTCGGCCAGGGGGCTCATCTCCTACAATGAGCAGTTCTTC. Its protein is CASSSARGLISYNEQFF.

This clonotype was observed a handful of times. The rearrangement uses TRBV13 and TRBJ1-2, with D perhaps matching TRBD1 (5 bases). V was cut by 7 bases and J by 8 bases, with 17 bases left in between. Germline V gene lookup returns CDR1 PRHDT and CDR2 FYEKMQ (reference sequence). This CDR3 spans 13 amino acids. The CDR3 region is CASNRWASGGYTF. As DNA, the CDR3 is TGTGCCAGCAACAGGTGGGCCTCGGGAGGCTACACCTTC.